This T cell receptor beta chain came from a study of response to subunit inactivated influenza vaccine. V was cut by 6 bases and J by 1 base, with 9 bases left in between. CDR3 length equals 13 residues. Germline V gives CDR1 MGHDK, CDR2 SYGVNS. TCRdb ran MiXCR on the RT-PCR reads and lists one entry per CDR3 protein. The repertoire has 710,000 or so distinct CDR3 sequences, approximately 15% of them found once; the top ten carry 11%. Study observations and caveats: Few new T cells, the authors suggested, are recruited by each seasonal influenza vaccination.

A remark on this clonotype: Its antigen is unknown. A read error may explain this, as a much larger clone is one base away.

This sample comprised PBMCs from blood, obtained approximately 13 days after vaccination. The TCR originated in a man aged 50-60 years who received an inactivated influenza vaccine. The chain combines TRBV25-1 with TRBJ1-1; D perhaps matches TRBD1 (6 bases). CDR3 coding DNA: TGTGCCAGCAGGACGACAGGGAACACTGAAGCTTTCTTT. Its protein product is CASRTTGNTEAFF.